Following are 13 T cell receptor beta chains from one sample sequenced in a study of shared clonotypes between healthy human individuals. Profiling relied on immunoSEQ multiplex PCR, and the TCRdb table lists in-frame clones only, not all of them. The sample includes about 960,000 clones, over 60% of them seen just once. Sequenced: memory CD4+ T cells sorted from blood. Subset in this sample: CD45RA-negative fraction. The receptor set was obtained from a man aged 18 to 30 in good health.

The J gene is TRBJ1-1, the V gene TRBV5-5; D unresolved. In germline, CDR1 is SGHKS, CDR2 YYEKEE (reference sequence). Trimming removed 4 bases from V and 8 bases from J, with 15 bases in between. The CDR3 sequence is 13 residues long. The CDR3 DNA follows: TGTGCCAGCAGCGAACATAACCTTTCGGAAGCTTTCTTT. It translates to CASSEHNLSEAFF. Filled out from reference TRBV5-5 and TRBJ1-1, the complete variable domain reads DAGVTQSPTHLIKTRGQQVTLRCSPISGHKSVSWYQQVLGQGPQFIFQYYEKEERGRGNFPDRFSARQFPNYSSELNVNALLLGDSALYLCASSEHNLSEAFFGQGTRLTVV.

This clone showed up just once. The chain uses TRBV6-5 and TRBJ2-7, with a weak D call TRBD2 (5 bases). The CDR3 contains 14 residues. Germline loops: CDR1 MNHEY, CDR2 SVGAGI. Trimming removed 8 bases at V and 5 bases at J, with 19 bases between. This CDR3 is CASSPRGAGDEQYF. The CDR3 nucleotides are TGTGCCAGCTCCCCCCGTGGTGCCGGGGACGAGCAGTACTTC.

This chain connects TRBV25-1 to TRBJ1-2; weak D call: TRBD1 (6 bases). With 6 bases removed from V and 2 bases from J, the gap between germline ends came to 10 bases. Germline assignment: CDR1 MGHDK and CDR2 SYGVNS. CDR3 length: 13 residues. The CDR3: CASRATGNYGYTF. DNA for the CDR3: TGTGCCAGCAGGGCCACAGGGAACTATGGCTACACCTTC.

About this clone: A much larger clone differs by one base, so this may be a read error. The chain's CDR3 is CASTLSDTQYF. The CDR3 bases are TGTGCCAGCACCTTGTCAGATACGCAGTATTTT. The chain recombines TRBV2 with TRBJ2-3; no clear D gene. Germline V CDR1 and CDR2: SNHLY, FYNNEI. This CDR3 is 11 amino acids long. The V end lost 7 bases, the J end lost 4 bases, and 6 bases lay between the germline ends.

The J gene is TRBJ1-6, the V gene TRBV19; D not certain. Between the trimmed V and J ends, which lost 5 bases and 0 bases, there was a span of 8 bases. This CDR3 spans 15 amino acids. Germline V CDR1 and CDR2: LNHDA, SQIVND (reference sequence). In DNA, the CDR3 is TGTGCCAGTAGTGAAGAAAGCTCCTATAATTCACCCCTCCACTTT. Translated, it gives CASSEESSYNSPLHF.

The CDR3 spells CAISERGGPDTQYF. CDR3 DNA: TGTGCCATCAGTGAAAGAGGTGGGCCAGATACGCAGTATTTT. V gene TRBV10-3 combines with J gene TRBJ2-3; no clear D. Trimming took 3 bases from V and 4 from J, leaving 11 bases between them. The germline V gene encodes CDR1 ENHRY and CDR2 SYGVKD. The CDR3 extends over 14 amino acids.

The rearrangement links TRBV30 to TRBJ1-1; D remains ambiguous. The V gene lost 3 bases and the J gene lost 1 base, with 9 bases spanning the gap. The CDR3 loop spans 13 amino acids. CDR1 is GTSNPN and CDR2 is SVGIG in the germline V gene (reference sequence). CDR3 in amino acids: CAWSLWANTEAFF. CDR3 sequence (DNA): TGTGCCTGGAGCCTGTGGGCGAACACTGAAGCTTTCTTT.

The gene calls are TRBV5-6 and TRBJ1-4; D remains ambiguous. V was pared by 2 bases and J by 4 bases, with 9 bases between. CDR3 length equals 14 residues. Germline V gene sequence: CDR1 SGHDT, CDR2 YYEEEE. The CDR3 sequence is CASSFMKLNEKLFF. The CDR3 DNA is TGTGCCAGCAGCTTTATGAAACTTAATGAAAAACTGTTTTTT.

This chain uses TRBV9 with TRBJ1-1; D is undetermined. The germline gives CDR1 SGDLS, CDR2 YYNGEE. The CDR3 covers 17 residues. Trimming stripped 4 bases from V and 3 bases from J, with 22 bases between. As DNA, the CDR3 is TGTGCCAGCAGCCCCGGGCCGCTAACCACTGGGGACACTGAAGCTTTCTTT. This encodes CASSPGPLTTGDTEAFF.

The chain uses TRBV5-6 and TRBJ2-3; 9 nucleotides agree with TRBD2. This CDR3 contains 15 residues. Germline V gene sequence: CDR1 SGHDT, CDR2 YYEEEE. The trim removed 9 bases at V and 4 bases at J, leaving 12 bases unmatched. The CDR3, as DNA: TGTGCCACCAACGGCGCGGGAGGGCCGGCAGATACGCAGTATTTT. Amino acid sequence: CATNGAGGPADTQYF.

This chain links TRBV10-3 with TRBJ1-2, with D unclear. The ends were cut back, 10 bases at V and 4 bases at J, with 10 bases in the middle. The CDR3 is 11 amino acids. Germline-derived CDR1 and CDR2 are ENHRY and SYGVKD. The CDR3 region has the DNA TGTGCCAGCCGGGGTGGCTATGGCTACACCTTC. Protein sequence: CASRGGYGYTF.

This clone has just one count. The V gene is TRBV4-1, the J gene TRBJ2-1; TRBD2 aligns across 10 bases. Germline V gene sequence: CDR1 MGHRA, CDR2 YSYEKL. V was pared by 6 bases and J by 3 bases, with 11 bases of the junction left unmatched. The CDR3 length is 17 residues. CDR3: CASRPRLGTSDYNEQFF. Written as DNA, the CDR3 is TGCGCCAGCAGACCCCGCCTCGGGACTAGCGACTACAATGAGCAGTTCTTC.

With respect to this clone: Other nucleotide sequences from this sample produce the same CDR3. The CDR3 protein is CASSLGQGDTIYF. DNA for the CDR3: TGTGCCAGCAGCTTAGGTCAGGGCGACACCATATATTTT. The chain has TRBV7-2 and TRBJ1-3, with D tentatively TRBD1 (5 bases). The CDR3 consists of 13 residues. V lost 1 base and J 8 bases, leaving 9 bases between the germline ends. Germline lookup yields CDR1 SGHTA and CDR2 FQGNSA.